This TCR beta chain was captured by sequencing in a study of identical twins. Healthy Caucasians alone served as donors. Points on this clonotype: Its antigen remains unidentified.

The CDR3 runs 14 residues. The V gene lost 8 bases and the J gene lost 5 bases, with 16 bases spanning the gap. The V gene's germline CDR1 is MGHDK and CDR2 SYGVNS. General study findings and limits: Beta out-of-frame sequences showed weaker excess sharing between twins. Insertions ran lower in abundant cord blood beta clonotypes, though not in memory repertoires. Models predicted less out-of-frame TCR alpha sharing in monozygotic twins than was found.

MiXCR was run by TCRdb on the 5' RACE reads, yielding one entry per CDR3 protein. The table lists roughly 260,000 distinct CDR3 sequences, approximately 8% of them singletons, with 5% to 6% in the top ten. The sample also formed part of further work on yellow fever vaccine responses in identical twins.

V usage is TRBV25-1 and J usage is TRBJ1-5, with a tentative D call TRBD1 (5 bases). The sequencing sample was made of CD8+ T cells sorted from blood. This sequence originates from a woman younger than 35 in good health. This CDR3 reads CASGQGTSYQPQHF. The CDR3 region has the DNA TGTGCCAGCGGCCAGGGAACCAGTTATCAGCCCCAGCATTTT. The complete variable domain, with remaining parts taken from reference TRBV25-1 and TRBJ1-5, reads EADIYQTPRYLVIGTGKKITLECSQTMGHDKMYWYQQDPGMELHLIHYSYGVNSTEKGDLSSESTVSRIRTEHFPLTLESARPSHTSQYLCASGQGTSYQPQHFGDGTRLSIL.